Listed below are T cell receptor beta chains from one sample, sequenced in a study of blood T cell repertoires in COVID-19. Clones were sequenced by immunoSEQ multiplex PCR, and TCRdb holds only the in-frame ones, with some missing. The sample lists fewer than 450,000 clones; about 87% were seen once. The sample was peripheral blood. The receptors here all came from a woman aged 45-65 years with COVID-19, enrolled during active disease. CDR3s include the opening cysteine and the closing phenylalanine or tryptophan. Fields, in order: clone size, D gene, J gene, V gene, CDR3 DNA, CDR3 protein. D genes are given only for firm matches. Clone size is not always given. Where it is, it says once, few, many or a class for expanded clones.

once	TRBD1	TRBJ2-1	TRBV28	TGTGCCAGCAGTCCCAACAGGGGTCTAACCTACAATGAGCAGTTCTTC	CASSPNRGLTYNEQFF
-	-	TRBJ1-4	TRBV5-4	TGTGCCAGCAGCTTGGCCTTCGGGGGTAATGAAAAACTGTTTTTT	CASSLAFGGNEKLFF
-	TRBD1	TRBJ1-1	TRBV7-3	TGTGCCAGCAGCCCCCAGGGGGGGAACACTGAAGCTTTCTTT	CASSPQGGNTEAFF
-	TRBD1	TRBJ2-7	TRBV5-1	TGCGCCAGCAGCTTGGGGGACAGGTCGAGCTACGAGCAGTACTTC	CASSLGDRSSYEQYF
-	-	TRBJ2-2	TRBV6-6	TGTGCCACCCTCCAGAGGGCGCGGACCGGGGAGCTGTTTTTT	CATLQRARTGELFF
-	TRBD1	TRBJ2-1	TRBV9	TGTGCCAGCAGCCCACCCGACAGGGGTCCCTCCGAGCAGTTCTTC	CASSPPDRGPSEQFF
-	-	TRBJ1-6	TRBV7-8	TGTGCCAGCAGCTTAGCGCTCGGCAGGGTGGGGTCACCCCTCCACTTT	CASSLALGRVGSPLHF
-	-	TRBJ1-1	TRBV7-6	TGTGCCAGCAGCTTAGCCCCAGGGGCGAACACTGAAGCTTTCTTT	CASSLAPGANTEAFF
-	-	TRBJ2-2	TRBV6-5	TGTGCCACTTGGGAGGCCACGGGCACCGGGGAGCTGTTTTTT	CATWEATGTGELFF
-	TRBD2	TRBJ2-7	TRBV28	TGTGCCAGCAGCCTCATGGGGGGGACCTACGAGCAGTACTTC	CASSLMGGTYEQYF
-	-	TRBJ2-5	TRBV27	TGTGCCAGCAGTTTGGGCAGCCCTCAAGAGACCCAGTACTTC	CASSLGSPQETQYF
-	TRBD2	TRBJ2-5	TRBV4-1	TGCGCCAGCAGCCTTGGGACTAGCGGCCCTCGGACCCAGTACTTC	CASSLGTSGPRTQYF
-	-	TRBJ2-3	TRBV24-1	TGTGCCACCAGTGACCCAGGGGATACGCAGTATTTT	CATSDPGDTQYF